The clone carrying this T cell receptor beta chain was picked up a small number of times. This specimen comes from a study of blood T cell repertoires in COVID-19. In the source study's methods: Amplification with reference gene primers provided the estimates of nucleated cell counts. TCRdb's copy holds only in-frame clones and misses some; the assay was immunoSEQ multiplex PCR. V, J and clone size are those of that table, while D and trimming were read from the DNA. This sample carries about 400,000 clones, 88% of them seen once, and the ten largest clones take over 2%. The sample comprised PBMCs or T cells enriched from blood (not recorded which). The sequence derives from a woman between 40 and 55 years old with acute COVID-19.

CDR3 residues: CASSLPQGANYGYTF. DNA for the CDR3: TGTGCCAGCAGCTTACCACAGGGGGCTAACTATGGCTACACCTTC. The rearrangement joins TRBV7-9 to TRBJ1-2, with 8 positions matching TRBD1. Unmatched junction bases numbered 2, after V lost 2 bases and J lost 0 bases. CDR3 length equals 15 residues. Germline assignment: CDR1 SEHNR and CDR2 FQNEAQ (reference sequence).